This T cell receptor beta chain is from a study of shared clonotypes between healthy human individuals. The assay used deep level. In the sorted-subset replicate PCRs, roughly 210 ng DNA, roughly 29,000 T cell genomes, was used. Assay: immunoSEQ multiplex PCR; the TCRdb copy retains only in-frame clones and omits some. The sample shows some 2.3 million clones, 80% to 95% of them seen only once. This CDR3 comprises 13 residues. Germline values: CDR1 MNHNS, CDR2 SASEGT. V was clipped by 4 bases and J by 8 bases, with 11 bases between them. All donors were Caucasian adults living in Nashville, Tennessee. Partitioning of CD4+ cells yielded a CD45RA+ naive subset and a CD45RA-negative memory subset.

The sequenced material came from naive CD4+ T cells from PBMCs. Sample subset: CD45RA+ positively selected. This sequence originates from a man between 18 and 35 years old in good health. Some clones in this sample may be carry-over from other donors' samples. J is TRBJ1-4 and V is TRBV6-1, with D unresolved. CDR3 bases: TGTGCCAGCAGTGGCTCCCGAAGGGAAAAACTGTTTTTT. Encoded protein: CASSGSRREKLFF.